This TCR beta chain was sequenced for a study of neurological immune-mediated disorders. Findings and caveats of the study: No sharing of CDR3 amino acid sequences was observed among expanded clones across subjects, suggesting private repertoires in all groups. HTLV-1-associated myelopathy had the most TCR clonal expansion, whereas multiple sclerosis had the least (lower than in healthy controls).

Time point noted: longitudinal time-point 1 (baseline). The unsorted libraries had their origin in 2 million PBMCs stored at -80 C. The cDNA was synthesized by 5'RACE incorporating 10-nucleotide random UMIs. One entry per CDR3 protein, called by TCRdb with MiXCR from the 5' RACE reads. The table shows about 71,000 distinct CDR3 sequences, with more than 8.5% occurring only once. Germline lookup yields CDR1 SGHRS and CDR2 YFSETQ. The CDR3 spans 11 residues. Trimming stripped 3 bases from V and 7 bases from J, with 7 bases between. This clonotype was seen repeatedly, ten times or more. The target antigen is unknown.

The sequencing sample was made of PBMCs. The TCR was taken from a man aged 25-45 years in good health. The V and J genes are TRBV5-1 and TRBJ1-2; D unresolved. The CDR3 nucleotides are TGCGCCAGCAGCTGGGGAAGTGGCTACACCTTC. As protein: CASSWGSGYTF.